Listed below are T cell receptor beta chains from one sample, sequenced in a study of vaccination effects on CD4 cells after COVID-19. Repertoires were generated with immunoSEQ multiplex PCR, while TCRdb's copy carries only in-frame clones and drops some. The sample consists of under 20,000 clones, about 74% of them appearing once. Their antigens are not known. The material was CD4+ T cells from PBMCs cultured with SARS-CoV-2 spike peptides, obtained before COVID-19 vaccination. These receptors originate from a human donor who had a prior SARS-CoV-2 infection. The CDR3 runs from the conserved cysteine through the conserved F or W. A D gene is named only where the DNA matches it firmly. Some rows mark clone size as missing; the rest say once, few, many or name a class of expanded clone.

TRBV7-2	-	-	TRBJ1-2	TGTGCCAGCAGCTTAGACGGGGGGACAACTGATGGCTACACCTTC	CASSLDGGTTDGYTF
TRBV2	few	-	TRBJ2-5	TGTGCCAGTCTGGAACGCGGGGAGACCCAGTACTTC	CASLERGETQYF
TRBV6-5	-	-	TRBJ1-2	TGTGCCAGCAGGGCGACAGTAAACTATGGCTACACCTTC	CASRATVNYGYTF
TRBV6-2/TRBV6-3	-	-	TRBJ2-6	TGTGCCAGCAGTTACGATGAAGCTGCCCCCTCTGGGGCCAACGTCCTGACTTTC	CASSYDEAAPSGANVLTF
TRBV27	once	TRBD2	TRBJ2-1	TGTGCCAGCAGCCTAGCGGGAGGGAGGTACAATGAGCAGTTCTTC	CASSLAGGRYNEQFF
TRBV11-2	-	-	TRBJ1-4	TGTGCCAGCACCCGAAGTAGAGAGACCACTAATGAAAAACTGTTTTTT	CASTRSRETTNEKLFF
TRBV5-1	-	TRBD2	TRBJ2-5	TGCGCCAGCAGGAGCGGCGGGGGGTACCAAGAGACCCAGTACTTC	CASRSGGGYQETQYF
TRBV29-1	-	-	TRBJ2-1	TGCAGCGTAGCGGGACAAACACACTCCTACAATGAGCAGTTCTTC	CSVAGQTHSYNEQFF
TRBV4-1	medium-sized	TRBD2	TRBJ2-5	TGCGCCAGCAGCCAAGGACTAGCGGAGTACCAAGAGACCCAGTACTTC	CASSQGLAEYQETQYF
TRBV11-1	-	-	TRBJ2-1	TGTGCCAGCAGCTTCCACGCCCGGGCGGTGAACAATGAGCAGTTCTTC	CASSFHARAVNNEQFF
TRBV6-5	-	TRBD2	TRBJ2-7	TGTGCCAGCGGAAGGATGCTAGCGGACTCCTACGAGCAGTACTTC	CASGRMLADSYEQYF
TRBV5-1	once	TRBD2	TRBJ2-1	TGCGCCAGCAGCGACACTAGCGGGAGCGATGAGCAGTTCTTC	CASSDTSGSDEQFF
TRBV5-1	-	TRBD1	TRBJ1-5	TGCGCCAGCAGCTCCGGGACAGGGGGCGCGGAGCCCCAGCATTTT	CASSSGTGGAEPQHF
TRBV7-9	few	-	TRBJ1-1	TGTGCCAGCAGCGACCGCGGTGGGGGGGATCCTTTCTTT	CASSDRGGGDPFF
TRBV6-5	few	-	TRBJ1-2	TGTGCCACCCACCCTCCAGGGTCCTATGGCTACACCTTC	CATHPPGSYGYTF
TRBV5-4	-	-	TRBJ2-5	TGTGCCAGCAGCTTTCGACTCAACCAAGAGACCCAGTACTTC	CASSFRLNQETQYF
TRBV21-1	-	-	TRBJ2-2	TGTGCCAGCAGCCCGGCAAGGACCAACACCGGGGAGCTGTTTTTT	CASSPARTNTGELFF
TRBV5-1	-	-	TRBJ1-3	TGCGCCAGCAGCTTGGGCACGGCGGCTGGAAACACCATATATTTT	CASSLGTAAGNTIYF
TRBV3-1/TRBV3-2	-	-	TRBJ2-6	TGTGCCAGCAGCCAATATCACTCTGGGGCCAACGTCCTGACTTTC	CASSQYHSGANVLTF
TRBV5-6	-	-	TRBJ2-1	TGTGCCAGCAGCTGGGGCGACCATGGGACAGCCCAGAGAGGGGGGGAGCAGTTCTTC	CASSWGDHGTAQRGGEQFF
TRBV5-6	-	-	TRBJ2-4	TGTGCCAGCAGCCGCCGGGGACCAAGAGGAAACATTCAGTACTTC	CASSRRGPRGNIQYF
TRBV3-1/TRBV3-2	-	TRBD1	TRBJ2-1	TGTGCCAGCAGACACAGGGGACGCAATGAGCAGTTCTTC	CASRHRGRNEQFF
TRBV5-1	-	-	TRBJ1-4	TGCGCCAGCAGTAAGGTACCCACTAATGAAAAACTGTTTTTT	CASSKVPTNEKLFF
TRBV7-2	-	TRBD2	TRBJ2-7	TGTGCCAGCAGCCCCGCTAGCGGGAGTGCCGAGCAGTACTTC	CASSPASGSAEQYF
TRBV2	-	TRBD2	TRBJ2-7	TGTGCCAGCAGTGACCAGCGGGAGGGCCGGTACGAGCAGTACTTC	CASSDQREGRYEQYF
TRBV5-4	-	TRBD1	TRBJ1-2	TGTGCCAGCAGCCTTGGACAGGGAGGATGGGGCTACACCTTC	CASSLGQGGWGYTF
TRBV4-1	-	TRBD1	TRBJ1-1	TGCGCCAGCAGCGAATCTGACAGGGGCGGTAAGACTGAAGCTTTCTTT	CASSESDRGGKTEAFF
TRBV6-5	-	-	TRBJ1-2	TGTGCCAGCAGTCCCCGGGCTGGGAACTATGGCTACACCTTC	CASSPRAGNYGYTF
TRBV6-6	-	TRBD1	TRBJ2-7	TGTGCCAGCAGTTGGCCGGGACAGGGAGACTACGAGCAGTACTTC	CASSWPGQGDYEQYF
TRBV10-3	-	-	TRBJ1-5	TGTGCCATCAGTGAAGTACGGGGAGGGCCCAATCAGCCCCAGCATTTT	CAISEVRGGPNQPQHF
TRBV5-1	-	TRBD1	TRBJ1-4	TGCGCCAGCAGCCGATGGGGACAGGGGAATGAAAAACTGTTTTTT	CASSRWGQGNEKLFF
TRBV9	-	-	TRBJ2-3	TGTGCCAGCAGCGGGCTTGTAGATACGCAGTATTTT	CASSGLVDTQYF
TRBV9	-	-	TRBJ1-1	TGTGCCAGCAGCGACGGACAGCTGAACACTGAAGCTTTCTTT	CASSDGQLNTEAFF
TRBV4-3	-	-	TRBJ1-2	TGCGCCAGCAGCCAAGCTTGGATGGCAGGAGGGGGTAGTGGCTACACCTTC	CASSQAWMAGGGSGYTF
TRBV7-9	-	TRBD2	TRBJ2-3	TGTGCCAGCAGCTTTAGGACTAGCGGGAGCACAGATACGCAGTATTTT	CASSFRTSGSTDTQYF
TRBV14	-	-	TRBJ2-5	TGTGCCAGCAGCCCGCAGGGGATGGGTGAGACCCAGTACTTC	CASSPQGMGETQYF
TRBV18	-	-	TRBJ1-1	TGTGCCAGCTCACCAGTCCGAGTAGGCCTAGGGAACACTGAAGCTTTCTTT	CASSPVRVGLGNTEAFF
TRBV9	-	TRBD1	TRBJ2-1	TGTGCCAGCAGCTTAACGGGACAGGGTTACTATGAGCAGTTCTTC	CASSLTGQGYYEQFF
TRBV27	-	-	TRBJ2-5	TGTGCCAGCAGTTTATTCAGGGGATGGGAGACCCAGTACTTC	CASSLFRGWETQYF
TRBV6-5	once	-	TRBJ2-2	TGTGCCAGCAACCCCCCAGGAAATCGGAAGGGGCTGTTTTTT	CASNPPGNRKGLFF
TRBV27	-	-	TRBJ1-1	TGTGCCAGCAGTTTACGGGGCAGGGTTAACACTGAAGCTTTCTTT	CASSLRGRVNTEAFF
TRBV5-1	-	TRBD2	TRBJ2-2	TGCGCCAGCAGCTTGGTACTAGCGGGGAGGAACACCGGGGAGCTGTTTTTT	CASSLVLAGRNTGELFF
TRBV15	-	-	TRBJ1-5	TGTGCCACCAGCAGAGGAAATCAGCCCCAGCATTTT	CATSRGNQPQHF
TRBV2	-	TRBD1	TRBJ1-6	TGTGCCAGTGGGTACAGGGGCCATAATTCACCCCTCCACTTT	CASGYRGHNSPLHF
TRBV12-5	-	-	TRBJ2-2	TGTGCTAGTGGTTTGGTACCTAGCGGGGAGCTGTTTTTT	CASGLVPSGELFF
TRBV6-6	few	-	TRBJ1-5	TGTGCCAGCAGTAGTGACGACCTTCCCGACCTGCCCCAGCATTTT	CASSSDDLPDLPQHF
TRBV5-1	once	-	TRBJ1-4	TGCGCCAGCAGCTTAGGGGGTTCTAATGAAAAACTGTTTTTT	CASSLGGSNEKLFF
TRBV4-3	few	-	TRBJ1-3	TGCGCCAGCAGCTATGATGTGGGAAACACCATATATTTT	CASSYDVGNTIYF
TRBV9	-	TRBD1	TRBJ1-4	TGTGCCAGCAGCCCTGGGACAGAGGGTGAAAAACTGTTTTTT	CASSPGTEGEKLFF
TRBV5-1	-	-	TRBJ1-2	TGCGCCAGCAGCTTGGAAGCTCCCTCGGGTGGCTACACCTTC	CASSLEAPSGGYTF
TRBV7-2	once	TRBD2	TRBJ2-7	TGTGCCAGCAGCGAGGGACTAGCCCTATCCTACGAGCAGTACTTC	CASSEGLALSYEQYF
TRBV19	-	TRBD2	TRBJ2-1	TGTGCCAGCGAAACGGGAGGGTCGGATGAGCAGTTCTTC	CASETGGSDEQFF
TRBV30	-	-	TRBJ1-5	TGTGCCTGGAGCCGAGAGATGAATAGCAATCAGCCCCAGCATTTT	CAWSREMNSNQPQHF
TRBV15	few	-	TRBJ2-5	TGTGCCACCAGCAGGACGGGGCGGTTTGGGGGCGAAATGGAGACCCAGTACTTC	CATSRTGRFGGEMETQYF
TRBV11-3	-	-	TRBJ2-1	TGTGCCAGCAGCCTATTATACAATGAGCAGTTCTTC	CASSLLYNEQFF
TRBV5-3	-	TRBD1	TRBJ2-3	TGTGCCAGAGCCCGGGGACAGGGGAAGACAGATACGCAGTATTTT	CARARGQGKTDTQYF
TRBV10-1	-	TRBD1	TRBJ1-5	TGCGCCAAGCTCCCGGGACAGGGGAAGAGGAATCAGCCCCAGCATTTT	CAKLPGQGKRNQPQHF
TRBV18	-	-	TRBJ2-1	TGTGCCAGCTCACCACAATCCGTAGTTGACCAGGCAAAGTCGCATGAGCAGTTCTTC	CASSPQSVVDQAKSHEQFF
TRBV9	-	-	TRBJ2-7	TGTGCCAGCAGCGTAGCGGGGGCGGGCTCCTACGAGCAGTACTTC	CASSVAGAGSYEQYF
TRBV11-2	once	-	TRBJ2-5	TGTGCCAGCAGCCGGGGCCCGGAGACCCAGTACTTC	CASSRGPETQYF